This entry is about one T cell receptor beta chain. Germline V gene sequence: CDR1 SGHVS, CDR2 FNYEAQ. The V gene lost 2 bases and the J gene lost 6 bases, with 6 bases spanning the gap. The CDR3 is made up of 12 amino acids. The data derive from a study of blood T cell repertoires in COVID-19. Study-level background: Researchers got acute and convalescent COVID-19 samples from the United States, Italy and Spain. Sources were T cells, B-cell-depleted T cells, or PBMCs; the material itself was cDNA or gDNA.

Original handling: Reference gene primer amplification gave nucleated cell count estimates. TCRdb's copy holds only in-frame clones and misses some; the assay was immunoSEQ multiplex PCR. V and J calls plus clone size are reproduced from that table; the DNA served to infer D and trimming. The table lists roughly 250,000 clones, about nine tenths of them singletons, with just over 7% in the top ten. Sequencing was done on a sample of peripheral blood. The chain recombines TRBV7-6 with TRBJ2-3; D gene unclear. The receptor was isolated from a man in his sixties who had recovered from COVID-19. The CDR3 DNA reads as TGTGCCAGCAGCTTATTCGCGGATACGCAGTATTTT. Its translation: CASSLFADTQYF. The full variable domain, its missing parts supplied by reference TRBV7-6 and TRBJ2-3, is GAGVSQSPRYKVTKRGQDVALRCDPISGHVSLYWYRQALGQGPEFLTYFNYEAQQDKSGLPNDRFSAERPEGSISTLTIQRTEQRDSAMYRCASSLFADTQYFGPGTRLTVL.